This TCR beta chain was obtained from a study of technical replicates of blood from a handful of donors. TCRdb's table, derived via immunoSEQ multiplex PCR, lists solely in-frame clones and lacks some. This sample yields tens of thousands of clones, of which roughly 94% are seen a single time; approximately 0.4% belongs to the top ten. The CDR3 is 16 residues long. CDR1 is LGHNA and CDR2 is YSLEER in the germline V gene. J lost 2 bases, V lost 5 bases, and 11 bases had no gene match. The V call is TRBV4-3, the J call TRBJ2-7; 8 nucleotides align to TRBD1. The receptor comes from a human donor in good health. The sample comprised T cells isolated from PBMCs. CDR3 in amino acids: CASSFGTGQVPYEQYF. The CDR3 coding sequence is TGCGCCAGCAGCTTTGGAACGGGACAGGTACCCTACGAGCAGTACTTC.